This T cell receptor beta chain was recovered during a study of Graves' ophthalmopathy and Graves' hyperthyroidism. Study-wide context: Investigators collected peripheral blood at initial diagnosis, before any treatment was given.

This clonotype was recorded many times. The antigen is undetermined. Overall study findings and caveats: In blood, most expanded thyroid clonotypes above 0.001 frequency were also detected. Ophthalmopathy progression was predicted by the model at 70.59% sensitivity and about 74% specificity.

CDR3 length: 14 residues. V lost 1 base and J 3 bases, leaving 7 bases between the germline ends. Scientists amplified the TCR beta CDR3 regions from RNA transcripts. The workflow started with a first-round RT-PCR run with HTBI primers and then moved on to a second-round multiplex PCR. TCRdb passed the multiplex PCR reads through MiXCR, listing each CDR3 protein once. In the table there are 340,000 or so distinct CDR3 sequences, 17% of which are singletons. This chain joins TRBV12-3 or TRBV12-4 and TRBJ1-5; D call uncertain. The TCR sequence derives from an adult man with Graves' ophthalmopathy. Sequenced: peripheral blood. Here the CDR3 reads CASSLEAVNQPQHF. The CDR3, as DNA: TGTGCCAGCAGTTTAGAGGCGGTCAATCAGCCCCAGCATTTT.